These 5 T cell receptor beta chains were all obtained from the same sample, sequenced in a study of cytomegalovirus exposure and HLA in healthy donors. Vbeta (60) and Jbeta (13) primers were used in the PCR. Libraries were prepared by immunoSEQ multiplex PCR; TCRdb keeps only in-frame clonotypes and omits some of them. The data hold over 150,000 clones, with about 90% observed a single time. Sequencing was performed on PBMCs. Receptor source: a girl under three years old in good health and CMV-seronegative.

The CDR3 DNA reads TGCAGCGTTCAACTCGGGACAGGGGGGAGAGAGACCCAGTACTTC. Its protein product is CSVQLGTGGRETQYF. V is TRBV29-1 and J is TRBJ2-5, with TRBD1 matching 11 bases. The germline CDR1 and CDR2 sequences are SQVTM and ANQGSEA. CDR3 size: 15 residues. V trimming: 5 bases; J trimming: 4 bases; junction bases outside the gene matches: 9.

CDR3 bases: TGTGCCAGCAGCTCCCAGGGACAGAACACTGAAGCTTTCTTT. It codes for CASSSQGQNTEAFF. The genes are TRBV11-2 and TRBJ1-1, with D possibly TRBD1 on 6 matching bases. The V end lost 4 bases, the J end lost 1 base, and 10 bases lay between the germline ends. This CDR3 is 14 amino acids long. CDR1 and CDR2 (germline): SGHAT, FQNNGV.

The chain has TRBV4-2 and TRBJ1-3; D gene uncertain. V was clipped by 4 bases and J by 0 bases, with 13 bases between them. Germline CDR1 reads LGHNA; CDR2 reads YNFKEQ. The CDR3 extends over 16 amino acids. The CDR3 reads CASSPRGLGSGNTIYF. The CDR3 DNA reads TGTGCCAGCAGCCCCCGAGGGTTGGGCTCTGGAAACACCATATATTTT.

In DNA, the CDR3 is TGTGCCAGCAGATACAGGGGTAGCGGTACTGAAGCTTTCTTT. Protein product: CASRYRGSGTEAFF. The chain uses TRBV11-1 and TRBJ1-1; 7 bases are shared with TRBD1. This CDR3 comprises 14 residues. After removal of 6 bases from V and 5 bases from J, the junction contained 9 bases not matched to a gene. Germline V CDR1 and CDR2: SGHAT, FQDESV (reference sequence). The whole variable domain, filled in from reference TRBV11-1 and TRBJ1-1, reads EAEVAQSPRYKITEKSQAVAFWCDPISGHATLYWYRQILGQGPELLVQFQDESVVDDSQLPKDRFSAERLKGVDSTLKIQPAELGDSAMYLCASRYRGSGTEAFFGQGTRLTVV.

CDR3 nucleotide sequence: TGTGCCAGCAGCCTCGACAGCGGCGGGGGCGAGCAGTACTTC. It codes for CASSLDSGGGEQYF. This chain links TRBV16 with TRBJ2-7; 7 nucleotides match TRBD2. The CDR3 has 14 residues. The V gene end was trimmed by 4 bases and the J gene end by 6 bases; junction bases not matched to a gene: 9. Germline V gene lookup returns CDR1 KGHSY and CDR2 FQNENV. The variable domain in full, completed from reference TRBV16 and TRBJ2-7, reads GEEVAQTPKHLVRGEGQKAKLYCAPIKGHSYVFWYQQVLKNEFKFLISFQNENVFDETGMPKERFSAKCLPNSPCSLEIQATKLEDSAVYFCASSLDSGGGEQYFGPGTRLTVT.